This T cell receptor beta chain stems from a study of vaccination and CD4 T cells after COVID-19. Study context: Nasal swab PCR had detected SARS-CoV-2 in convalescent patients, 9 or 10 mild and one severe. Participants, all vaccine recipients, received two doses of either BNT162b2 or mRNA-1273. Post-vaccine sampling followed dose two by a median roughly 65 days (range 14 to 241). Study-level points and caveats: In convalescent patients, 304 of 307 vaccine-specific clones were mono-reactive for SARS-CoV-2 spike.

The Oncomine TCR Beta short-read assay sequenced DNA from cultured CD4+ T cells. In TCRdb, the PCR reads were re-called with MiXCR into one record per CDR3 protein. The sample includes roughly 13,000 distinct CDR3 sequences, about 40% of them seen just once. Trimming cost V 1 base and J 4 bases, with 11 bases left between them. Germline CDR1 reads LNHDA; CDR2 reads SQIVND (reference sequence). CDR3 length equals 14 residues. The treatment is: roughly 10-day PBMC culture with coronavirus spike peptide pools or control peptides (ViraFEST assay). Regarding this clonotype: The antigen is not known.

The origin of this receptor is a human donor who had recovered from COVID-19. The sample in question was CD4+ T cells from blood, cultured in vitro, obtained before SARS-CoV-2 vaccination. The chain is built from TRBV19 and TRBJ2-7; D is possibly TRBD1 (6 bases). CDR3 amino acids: CASSIAETGYEQYF. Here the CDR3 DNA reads TGTGCCAGTAGTATAGCGGAGACAGGATACGAGCAGTACTTC.